This entry is about one T cell receptor (beta chain). The antigen is not known. This record comes from a study of high-grade serous ovarian cancer treatment subgroups. Tumor samples were obtained before definitive surgery or chemotherapy. This CDR3 has 17 amino acids. The ends lost 5 bases at V and 0 bases at J; junction bases unmatched: 6. The germline CDR1 and CDR2 sequences are LNHDA and SQIVND (reference sequence). Some clones are missing from TCRdb's copy, which holds only in-frame ones; the method was immunoSEQ multiplex PCR. In the table there are around 8,500 clones, 60% to 85% of which are singletons. Overall study findings and caveats: Only CDR3 was analyzed; CDR1 and CDR2 were not. These tumor repertoires lack spatial information from bulk sequencing.

Sequencing used tumor tissue. The source is a human donor with high-grade serous ovarian cancer. V and J are TRBV19 and TRBJ1-5, with 11 bases that match TRBD1. In DNA form, the CDR3 reads TGTGCCAGTAGTGGGACAGGGGGGTATTATAGCAATCAGCCCCAGCATTTT. This translates into CASSGTGGYYSNQPQHF. The whole variable domain, filled in from reference TRBV19 and TRBJ1-5, reads DGGITQSPKYLFRKEGQNVTLSCEQNLNHDAMYWYRQDPGQGLRLIYYSQIVNDFQKGDIAEGYSVSREKKESFPLTVTSAQKNPTAFYLCASSGTGGYYSNQPQHFGDGTRLSIL.